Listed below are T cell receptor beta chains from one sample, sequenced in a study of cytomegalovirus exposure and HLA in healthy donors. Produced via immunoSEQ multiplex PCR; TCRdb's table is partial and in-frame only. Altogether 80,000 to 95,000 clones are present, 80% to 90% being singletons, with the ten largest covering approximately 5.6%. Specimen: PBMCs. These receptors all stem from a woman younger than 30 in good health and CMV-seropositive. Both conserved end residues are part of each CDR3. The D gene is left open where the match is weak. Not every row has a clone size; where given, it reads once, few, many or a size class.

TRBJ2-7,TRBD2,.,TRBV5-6,TGTGCCAGCAGCTCCCTGTTGGGGGGGGTACGTGTAGAGCAGTACTTC,CASSSLLGGVRVEQYF
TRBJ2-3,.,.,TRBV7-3,TGTGCCAGCAGCTTAAACTCGCCAAGCACAGATACGCAGTATTTT,CASSLNSPSTDTQYF
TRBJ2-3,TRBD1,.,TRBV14,TGTGCCAGCAGCCACAGGGGTACAGGGGTAACGCAGTATTTT,CASSHRGTGVTQYF
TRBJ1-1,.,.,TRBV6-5,TGTGCCAGCAGATTCCAGGGGATGGGGACTGAAGCTTTCTTT,CASRFQGMGTEAFF
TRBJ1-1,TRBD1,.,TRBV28,TGTGCCAGCAGTTTGAGTTCGTTCGGGACAGGGAACACTGAAGCTTTCTTT,CASSLSSFGTGNTEAFF
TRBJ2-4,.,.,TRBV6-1,TGTGCCAGCAGTGGAGGTCACATTCAGTACTTC,CASSGGHIQYF
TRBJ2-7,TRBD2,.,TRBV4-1,TGCGCCAGCAGCCGATTAGCGGGAGGGTATTACGAGCAGTACTTC,CASSRLAGGYYEQYF
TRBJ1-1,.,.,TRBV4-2,TGTGCCAGCAGCCAAGTCATGAACACTGAAGCTTTCTTT,CASSQVMNTEAFF
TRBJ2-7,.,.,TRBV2,TGTGCCAGCAGCGCCTACAGCTACGAGCAGTACTTC,CASSAYSYEQYF
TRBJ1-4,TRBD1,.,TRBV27,TGTGCCAGCAGTCCGTACAGGGGGCAAAATGAAAAACTGTTTTTT,CASSPYRGQNEKLFF
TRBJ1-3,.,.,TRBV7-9,TGTGCCAGCAGCCCCGGGACAAGCTCTGGAAACACCATATATTTT,CASSPGTSSGNTIYF
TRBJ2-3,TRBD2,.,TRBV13,TGTGCCAGCAGCTCCCTACCTAAGCGGGGCCGCACAGATACGCAGTATTTT,CASSSLPKRGRTDTQYF
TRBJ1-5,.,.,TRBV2,TGTGCCAGCAGGTTACAGGGAATTGGCAATCAGCCCCAGCATTTT,CASRLQGIGNQPQHF
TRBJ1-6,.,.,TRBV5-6,TGTGCCAGCAGCCCCCAGGGATACTATAATTCACCCCTCCACTTT,CASSPQGYYNSPLHF
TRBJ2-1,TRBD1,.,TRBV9,TGTGCCAGCAGCGTAGACATTAAGGGGGACAGGGATAACAATGAGCAGTTCTTC,CASSVDIKGDRDNNEQFF
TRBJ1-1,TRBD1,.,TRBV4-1,TGCGCCAGCAGCCATGGGACAGGGGGCAATTTACCCACTGAAGCTTTCTTT,CASSHGTGGNLPTEAFF
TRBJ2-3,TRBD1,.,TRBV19,TGTGCCAGTATAGGGACAGGGTCGGATACGCAGTATTTT,CASIGTGSDTQYF
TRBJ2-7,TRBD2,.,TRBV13,TGTGCCAGCAGCTTAGGACTAGCGGGAGCGTCCTACGAGCAGTACTTC,CASSLGLAGASYEQYF
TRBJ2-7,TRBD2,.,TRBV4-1,TGCGCCAGCAGCCGCGATGGACGGGGGGCCTACGAGCAGTACTTC,CASSRDGRGAYEQYF
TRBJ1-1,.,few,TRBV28,TGTGCCAGCAGCTTTATGGCACGGAGGAACACTGAAGCTTTCTTT,CASSFMARRNTEAFF
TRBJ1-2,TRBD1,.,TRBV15,TGTGCCACCAGCAGAGATCGGGACAGGGTCTTC,CATSRDRDRVF
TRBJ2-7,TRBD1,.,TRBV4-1,TGCGCCAGCAGCCAAGAAAGGGCAGGACAGGGTATCTCCTACGAGCAGTACTTC,CASSQERAGQGISYEQYF
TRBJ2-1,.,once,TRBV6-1,TGTGCCAGTCAGTGGGGGCCAAGCTCCTACAATGAGCAGTTCTTC,CASQWGPSSYNEQFF
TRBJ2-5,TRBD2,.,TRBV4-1,TGCGCCAGCAGCCAAGTTGGGACTAGGGGAGGGGAGACCCAGTACTTC,CASSQVGTRGGETQYF
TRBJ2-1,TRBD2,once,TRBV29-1,TGCAGCGTTGAATCTCTAGCGGGAGGGAAGGACTATGAGCAGTTCTTC,CSVESLAGGKDYEQFF
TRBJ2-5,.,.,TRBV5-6,TGTGCCAGCGGCGGGGTTCAGGAGACCCAGTACTTC,CASGGVQETQYF
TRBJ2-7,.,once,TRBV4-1,TGCGCCAGCAGCCAAGATAAGGGGGGAGGGCCTGGGGAGCAGTACTTC,CASSQDKGGGPGEQYF